These 28 T cell receptor beta chains were all obtained from the same sample, sequenced in a study of OX40 agonist ivuxolimab in advanced cancers. Clones were read by immunoSEQ multiplex PCR, and TCRdb kept only the in-frame ones, dropping some. The sample lists about 62,000 clones; roughly 85% were seen once. The sample consisted of CD4+ or CD8+ T cells sorted from blood, taken in a trial of the OX40 agonist ivuxolimab. The source is an adult with an advanced solid tumor such as melanoma, head and neck, liver or kidney cancer.

The rearrangement joins TRBV28 to TRBJ1-5; D is unresolved. Trimming removed 3 bases at V and 8 bases at J, with 8 bases between. Germline V lookup: CDR1 MDHEN, CDR2 SYDVKM. This CDR3 is built from 12 residues. The CDR3 loop is CASSFEREPQHF. The CDR3 region has the DNA TGTGCCAGCAGTTTTGAAAGGGAGCCCCAGCATTTT.

This clone was counted a few times. This rearrangement joins TRBV30 to TRBJ2-5; 7 nucleotides align to TRBD2. Germline CDR1 is GTSNPN and CDR2 is SVGIG (reference sequence). The CDR3 is 15 residues long. V trimming: 2 bases; J trimming: 5 bases; junction bases outside the gene matches: 11. CDR3 protein: CAWSTKREGLETQYF. The CDR3 coding sequence is TGTGCCTGGAGTACGAAGCGGGAAGGGCTGGAGACCCAGTACTTC.

This chain links TRBV10-2 with TRBJ2-5; 14 positions match TRBD2. The CDR3 runs 15 residues. V dropped 5 bases and J dropped 4; count of bases not matched to a gene: 3. CDR1 is WSHSY, CDR2 SAAADI, per germline. CDR3 nucleotides: TGCGCCAGCAGTCCCGGGACTAGCGGGAGAGAGACCCAGTACTTC. This encodes CASSPGTSGRETQYF.

The chain recombines TRBV7-9 with TRBJ2-2, with 10 nucleotides matching TRBD2. The CDR3 extends over 17 amino acids. The germline gives CDR1 SEHNR, CDR2 FQNEAQ (reference sequence). The ends lost 7 bases at V and 6 bases at J; junction bases unmatched: 14. The CDR3 protein is CASTQRSSGGFAGELFF. In nucleotides, the CDR3 is TGTGCCAGCACGCAACGGAGTAGCGGGGGGTTTGCCGGGGAGCTGTTTTTT.

Sample share makes this clone medium-sized. The rearrangement uses TRBV6-1 and TRBJ2-7; 8 bases line up with TRBD1. V dropped 6 bases and J dropped 5; count of bases not matched to a gene: 6. Germline values: CDR1 MNHNS, CDR2 SASEGT. The CDR3 length is 13 residues. CDR3 sequence: CASRQGAWDEQYF. In DNA form, the CDR3 reads TGTGCCAGCAGGCAGGGGGCTTGGGACGAGCAGTACTTC.

The rearrangement uses TRBV30 and TRBJ2-2, with a tentative D call TRBD2 (6 bases). Trimming removed 2 bases from V and 5 bases from J, with 12 bases in between. The CDR3 covers 14 residues. Germline CDR1 reads GTSNPN; CDR2 reads SVGIG (reference sequence). The CDR3 spells CAWSREGLTGELFF. DNA for the CDR3: TGTGCCTGGAGTAGAGAGGGACTTACCGGGGAGCTGTTTTTT.

The chain links TRBV7-9 to TRBJ2-5; 9 positions match TRBD1. Germline values: CDR1 SEHNR, CDR2 FQNEAQ (reference sequence). Trimming removed 4 bases from V and 0 bases from J; junction bases left unmatched: 12. This CDR3 is built from 18 residues. CDR3 nucleotide sequence: TGTGCCAGCAGCTGGGTTTTATTTGACAGGGGGTACCAAGAGACCCAGTACTTC. It specifies CASSWVLFDRGYQETQYF.

The V and J genes are TRBV2 and TRBJ1-4, with TRBD1 matching 8 bases. Germline loops: CDR1 SNHLY, CDR2 FYNNEI. The trim removed 2 bases at V and 13 bases at J, leaving 6 bases unmatched. The CDR3 has 13 residues. The CDR3 region is CASSESQGELLFF. CDR3 bases: TGTGCCAGCAGTGAATCACAGGGGGAATTACTGTTTTTT.

The V and J genes are TRBV19 and TRBJ1-6; the D gene is possibly TRBD1 (6 bases). The CDR3 contains 15 residues. The V and J ends lost 3 bases and 7 bases respectively, with 13 bases between them. Germline CDR1 reads LNHDA; CDR2 reads SQIVND (reference sequence). The CDR3, as DNA: TGTGCCAGTAGTATTCAGACAGGCCCGAATTCACCCCTCCACTTT. It encodes CASSIQTGPNSPLHF.

The chain combines TRBV10-3 with TRBJ2-2; TRBD1 agrees at 8 bases. Germline V gene sequence: CDR1 ENHRY, CDR2 SYGVKD. The CDR3 is 14 residues long. J gave up 2 bases and V 8 bases, and 4 bases lay outside the gene matches. CDR3 DNA: TGTGCCATCGGCGACAGGGGTAACACCGGGGAGCTGTTTTTT. Translating gives CAIGDRGNTGELFF.

V and J are TRBV2 and TRBJ2-1; D unclear. Per the germline V gene, CDR1 is SNHLY and CDR2 is FYNNEI. With 7 bases removed from V and 1 base from J, the gap between germline ends came to 8 bases. The CDR3 has 13 amino acids. The chain's CDR3 is CASTMGSYNEQFF. The CDR3 DNA is TGTGCCAGCACTATGGGATCCTACAATGAGCAGTTCTTC.

The chain is built from TRBV2 and TRBJ2-2; TRBD1 aligns across 9 bases. The CDR3 consists of 14 residues. V trimming: 8 bases; J trimming: 4 bases; junction bases outside the gene matches: 5. Germline CDR1 reads SNHLY; CDR2 reads FYNNEI. The CDR3 DNA reads as TGTGCCAGCTGCCGGGACAGGGCCACCGGGGAGCTGTTTTTT. It encodes CASCRDRATGELFF.

The chain links TRBV10-2 to TRBJ2-1, with 9 bases that match TRBD2. Germline CDR1 WSHSY, CDR2 SAAADI. The length of the CDR3 is 14 residues. Trimming cost V 6 bases and J 0 bases; bases outside gene matches: 0. The CDR3 nucleotides read TGCGCCAGCAGACTAGCGGGCTCCTACAATGAGCAGTTCTTC. Its translation is CASRLAGSYNEQFF.

The chain uses TRBV5-6 and TRBJ2-3; D unclear. With 0 bases removed from V and 3 bases from J, the gap between germline ends came to 5 bases. The CDR3 has 13 residues. The germline V gene encodes CDR1 SGHDT and CDR2 YYEEEE. CDR3 coding DNA: TGTGCCAGCAGCTTGGACAGAACAGATACGCAGTATTTT. Translated: CASSLDRTDTQYF.

The chain combines TRBV2 with TRBJ2-1, with 7 bases lining up with TRBD2. Germline CDR1 is SNHLY and CDR2 is FYNNEI. CDR3 length: 12 residues. The CDR3 nucleotides are TGTGCGGGACGGGAGGCCCCTCAAGAGCAGTTCTTC. Translation gives CAGREAPQEQFF.

The V and J genes are TRBV2 and TRBJ1-6; 7 bases fit TRBD1. The ends lost 2 bases at V and 10 bases at J; junction bases unmatched: 8. Germline V CDR1 and CDR2: SNHLY, FYNNEI. The CDR3 sequence is 15 residues long. CDR3: CASSENRAGGSPLHF. DNA for the CDR3: TGTGCCAGCAGTGAAAATCGAGCAGGGGGGTCACCCCTCCACTTT.

In DNA, the CDR3 is TGCAGCGTTGAAGATGGGGACCCGGGGTACGAGCAGTACTTC. Protein sequence: CSVEDGDPGYEQYF. The chain employs TRBV29-1 and TRBJ2-7; perhaps D is TRBD1 or TRBD2 (5 bases each). The V end was cut by 0 bases, the J end by 4 bases, with 13 bases between. The CDR3 contains 14 residues. Germline CDR1 reads SQVTM; CDR2 reads ANQGSEA.

The J gene is TRBJ2-7, the V gene TRBV19; D might be TRBD2 (6 bases). The V end was cut by 2 bases, the J end by 3 bases, with 14 bases between. Per the germline V gene, CDR1 is LNHDA and CDR2 is SQIVND (reference sequence). The CDR3 totals 15 residues. The CDR3 DNA is TGTGCCAGTAGTATAAAGGAGGGAGTTCGCTACGAGCAGTACTTC. It codes for CASSIKEGVRYEQYF. The entire variable domain, with the rest obtained from reference TRBV19 and TRBJ2-7, is as follows: DGGITQSPKYLFRKEGQNVTLSCEQNLNHDAMYWYRQDPGQGLRLIYYSQIVNDFQKGDIAEGYSVSREKKESFPLTVTSAQKNPTAFYLCASSIKEGVRYEQYFGPGTRLTVT.

The chain uses TRBV6-5 and TRBJ2-2, with D perhaps matching TRBD2 (5 bases). Per the germline V gene, CDR1 is MNHEY and CDR2 is SVGAGI. The V end lost 5 bases, the J end lost 5 bases, and 9 bases lay between the germline ends. The CDR3 runs 13 residues. DNA for the CDR3: TGTGCCAGCAGTATACTAGGGACCGGGGAGCTGTTTTTT. Protein product: CASSILGTGELFF.

This chain joins TRBV6-5 and TRBJ2-7; a weak D match, TRBD2 (5 bases). Trimming pared 5 bases from V and 0 bases from J, leaving 14 bases between. Germline V CDR1 and CDR2: MNHEY, SVGAGI. The CDR3 is made up of 15 amino acids. For the CDR3, the DNA is TGTGCCAGCAGTAAACCTCGAGGGAGCTCCTACGAGCAGTACTTC. It translates to CASSKPRGSSYEQYF.

The chain recombines TRBV7-9 with TRBJ2-1; 10 bases match TRBD1. CDR3 length equals 15 residues. Per germline, CDR1 SEHNR and CDR2 FQNEAQ (reference sequence). Trimming removed 4 bases from V and 2 bases from J; junction bases left unmatched: 2. The CDR3 DNA is TGTGCCAGCAGCTACGGGACAGGGGCCTACAATGAGCAGTTCTTC. Its translation: CASSYGTGAYNEQFF.

V and J are TRBV6-5 and TRBJ1-6; the D is unclear. V was cut by 1 base and J by 10 bases, with 5 bases left in between. Per the germline V gene, CDR1 is MNHEY and CDR2 is SVGAGI. The CDR3 contains 12 residues. The CDR3 reads CASSYLRSPLHF. In DNA, the CDR3 is TGTGCCAGCAGTTACTTGCGGTCACCCCTCCACTTT.

The genes are TRBV29-1 and TRBJ2-1; D is perhaps TRBD2 (6 bases). The V end lost 6 bases, the J end lost 5 bases, and 14 bases lay between the germline ends. The CDR3 is 13 residues long. The germline V gene encodes CDR1 SQVTM and CDR2 ANQGSEA. In DNA form, the CDR3 reads TGCAGCGTCTCAACGGGGGTGAACAATGAGCAGTTCTTC. This translates into CSVSTGVNNEQFF.

V usage is TRBV6-5 and J usage is TRBJ2-5; D is possibly TRBD1 or TRBD2 (6 bases each). Trimming removed 9 bases at V and 5 bases at J, with 16 bases between. The V gene's germline CDR1 is MNHEY and CDR2 SVGAGI. This CDR3 has 13 amino acids. The CDR3 DNA follows: TGTGCCAGTCTATCTTTAGGGGGGGAGACCCAGTACTTC. This encodes CASLSLGGETQYF.

This chain uses TRBV7-9 with TRBJ2-7; D unresolved. CDR3 length: 14 residues. Germline CDR1 reads SEHNR; CDR2 reads FQNEAQ (reference sequence). Trimming left V 5 bases short and J 1 base short, with 12 bases between. This CDR3 is CASSPPGLSYEQYF. DNA for the CDR3: TGTGCCAGCAGCCCACCGGGTCTTTCCTACGAGCAGTACTTC.

CDR3 sequence (DNA): TGTGCCAGCAGCCAAGTTCCCACCGGGGAGCTGTTTTTT. It encodes CASSQVPTGELFF. The rearrangement joins TRBV14 to TRBJ2-2; D not resolved. CDR3 length: 13 residues. CDR1 SGHDN and CDR2 FVKESK come from the germline V gene. The V and J ends lost 1 base and 4 bases respectively, with 4 bases between them.

The rearrangement uses TRBV19 and TRBJ1-1; D might be TRBD1 (5 bases). Trimming took off 3 bases at V and 6 bases at J, with 11 bases between the two ends. This CDR3 is built from 13 residues. Germline CDR1 and CDR2: LNHDA and SQIVND (reference sequence). CDR3 amino acids: CASSIRRGAEAFF. The CDR3 DNA reads TGTGCCAGTAGTATTCGGAGGGGTGCTGAAGCTTTCTTT.

The rearrangement links TRBV13 to TRBJ1-2; the match to TRBD1 covers 11 bases. There are 13 residues in the CDR3. Germline V lookup: CDR1 PRHDT, CDR2 FYEKMQ (reference sequence). With V trimmed by 3 bases and J by 7 bases, 1 base remained unmatched. CDR3 bases: TGTGCCAGCAGCTTGGGACAGGGGGGTGGCTACACCTTC. Translation: CASSLGQGGGYTF.